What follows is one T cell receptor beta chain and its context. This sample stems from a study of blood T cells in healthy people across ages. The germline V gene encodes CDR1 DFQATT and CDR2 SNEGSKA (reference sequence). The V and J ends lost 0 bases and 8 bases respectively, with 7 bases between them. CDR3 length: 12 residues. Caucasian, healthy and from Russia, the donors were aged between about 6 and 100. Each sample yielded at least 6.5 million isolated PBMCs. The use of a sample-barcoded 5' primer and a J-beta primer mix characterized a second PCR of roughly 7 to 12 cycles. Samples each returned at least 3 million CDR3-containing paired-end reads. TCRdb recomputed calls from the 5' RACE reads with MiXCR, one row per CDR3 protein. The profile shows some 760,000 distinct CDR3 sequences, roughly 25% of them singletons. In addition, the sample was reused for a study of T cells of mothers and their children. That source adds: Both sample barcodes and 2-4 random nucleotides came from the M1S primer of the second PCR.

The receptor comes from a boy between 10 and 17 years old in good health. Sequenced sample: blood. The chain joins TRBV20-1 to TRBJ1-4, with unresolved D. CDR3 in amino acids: CSARDATEKLFF. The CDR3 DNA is TGCAGTGCTAGAGATGCCACGGAAAAACTGTTTTTT.